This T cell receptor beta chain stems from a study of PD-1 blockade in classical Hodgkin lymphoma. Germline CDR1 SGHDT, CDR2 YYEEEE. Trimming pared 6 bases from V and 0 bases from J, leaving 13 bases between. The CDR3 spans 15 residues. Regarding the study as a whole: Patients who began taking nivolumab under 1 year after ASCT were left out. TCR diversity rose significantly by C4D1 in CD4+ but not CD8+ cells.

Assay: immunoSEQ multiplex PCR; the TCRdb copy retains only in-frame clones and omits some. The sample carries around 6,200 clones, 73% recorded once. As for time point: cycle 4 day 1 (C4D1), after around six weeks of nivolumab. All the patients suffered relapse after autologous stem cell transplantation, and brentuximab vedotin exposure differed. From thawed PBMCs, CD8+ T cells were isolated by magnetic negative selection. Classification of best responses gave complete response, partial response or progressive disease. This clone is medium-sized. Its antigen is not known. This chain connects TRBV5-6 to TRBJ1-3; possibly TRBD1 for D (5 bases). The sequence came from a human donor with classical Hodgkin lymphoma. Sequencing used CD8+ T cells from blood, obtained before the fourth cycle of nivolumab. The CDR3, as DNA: TGTGCCAGCACCAACGTGGGGGGCTCTGGAAACACCATATATTTT. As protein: CASTNVGGSGNTIYF.